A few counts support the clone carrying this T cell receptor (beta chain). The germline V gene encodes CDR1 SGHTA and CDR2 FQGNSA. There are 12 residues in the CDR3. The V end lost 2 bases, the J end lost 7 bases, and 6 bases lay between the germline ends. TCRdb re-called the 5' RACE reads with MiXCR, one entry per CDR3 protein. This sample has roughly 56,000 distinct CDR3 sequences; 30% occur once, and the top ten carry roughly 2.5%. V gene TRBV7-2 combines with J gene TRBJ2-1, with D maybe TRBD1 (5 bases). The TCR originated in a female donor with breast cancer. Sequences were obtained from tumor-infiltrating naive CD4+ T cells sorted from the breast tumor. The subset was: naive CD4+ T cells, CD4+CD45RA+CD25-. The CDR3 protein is CASSLRGNEQFF. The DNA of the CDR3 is TGTGCCAGCAGCTTAAGGGGTAATGAGCAGTTCTTC.